The clone carrying this T cell receptor (beta chain) was seen a handful of times. Its cognate antigen is unknown. TCR beta cDNA was reverse-transcribed from 400 to 500 ng of total RNA. The reaction used a constant-region primer and ProtoScript II reverse transcriptase. A slightly modified ARM-PCR protocol with three nested multiplex PCR rounds produced these TCR beta libraries. It was with TRBV1-TRBV30 forward primers and a C-beta reverse primer that the first two PCR rounds were run, at approximately 9 cycles each. Each CDR3 protein gets one entry after TCRdb re-called the multiplex PCR reads with MiXCR. The sample has 200,000 or so distinct CDR3 sequences, 65% seen once; the top ten hold approximately 6.6%. The entry originates in a study of tumor-infiltrating lymphocytes in primary liver carcinoma. Study in general: Each participant had primary liver carcinoma, and surgical resection was the treatment. Sequenced samples came back with roughly 3.5 to 7.13 million productive TCRbeta reads, and the counts looked alike across tissue types.

The CDR3 covers 13 residues. Germline DNA was extracted too, while blood RNA derived from unsorted whole blood. Whole-study results and caveats: Tumor tissue displayed a significantly greater top-250-clone fraction than blood (p = 0.039).

This sequence was found in a woman aged 55-70 years with primary liver carcinoma and hepatitis B virus infection. The chain links TRBV12-3 or TRBV12-4 to TRBJ2-1; 9 bases match TRBD1. What was sequenced was peripheral blood. As DNA, the CDR3 is TGTGCTGGCAGTTTAGCCCAGGACAGGGGGCAGTTCTTC. It translates to CAGSLAQDRGQFF.